In its sample, the clone carrying this TCR beta chain was seen a few times. The source of the sample is a study of quantifying T cell responses using KT2 cells. Whole-study context: cDNA was made from DNase-treated RNA using alpha and beta constant primers.

V was trimmed by 4 bases and J by 3 bases, leaving 9 bases between them. Germline lookup yields CDR1 SNHLY and CDR2 FYNNEI. This CDR3 is built from 13 residues. Each cDNA got a UMI-containing oligo ligated at its 3' end. First-round PCR used approximately 4 cycles and beta primers RC1.1 and RC1.2 covering TRBC1 and TRBC2. Via MiXCR, TCRdb re-called the UMI-ligation and nested PCR reads, giving one row per CDR3 protein. The table records around 50,000 distinct CDR3 sequences, approximately 10% of them present only once. This TCR was recovered from a human donor. The chain has TRBV2 and TRBJ1-1, with no clear D. The specimen was PBMCs spiked with cells of the T cell clone KT2. The CDR3 loop reads CASSAVGYTEAFF. The CDR3 DNA follows: TGTGCCAGCAGTGCGGTAGGTTACACTGAAGCTTTCTTT.